This TCR beta chain was captured by sequencing in a study of PD-1 blockade in classical Hodgkin lymphoma. For the study at large: Patients were dosed intravenously with nivolumab at 3 mg/kg every 2 weeks. Notes on the study in general: Those starting nivolumab under 1 year post-ASCT were excluded. Whoever responded completely had baseline diversity much like that seen in newly diagnosed patients.

Trimming took off 1 base at V and 4 bases at J, with 11 bases between the two ends. Germline V gene lookup returns CDR1 SEHNR and CDR2 FQNEAQ (reference sequence). This CDR3 has 14 residues. This table comes from immunoSEQ multiplex PCR, and its TCRdb copy is limited to in-frame clones, with some not included. The profile shows approximately 79,000 clones, 92% of them singletons. All patients experienced relapse after autologous stem cell transplantation, and brentuximab vedotin exposure was variable. Comments on this clone: Its antigen is still unknown.

The rearrangement uses TRBV7-9 and TRBJ2-7; D might be TRBD1 (5 bases). This receptor was taken from a human donor with classical Hodgkin lymphoma. This specimen consisted of peripheral blood mononuclear cells (PBMCs), obtained before the second cycle of nivolumab. This CDR3 reads CASSLVSKGYEQYF. CDR3 coding DNA: TGTGCCAGCAGCTTAGTATCGAAGGGGTACGAGCAGTACTTC. Together with reference TRBV7-9 and TRBJ2-7, the CDR3 gives the full variable domain: DTGVSQNPRHKITKRGQNVTFRCDPISEHNRLYWYRQTLGQGPEFLTYFQNEAQLEKSRLLSDRFSAERPKGSFSTLEIQRTEQGDSAMYLCASSLVSKGYEQYFGPGTRLTVT.